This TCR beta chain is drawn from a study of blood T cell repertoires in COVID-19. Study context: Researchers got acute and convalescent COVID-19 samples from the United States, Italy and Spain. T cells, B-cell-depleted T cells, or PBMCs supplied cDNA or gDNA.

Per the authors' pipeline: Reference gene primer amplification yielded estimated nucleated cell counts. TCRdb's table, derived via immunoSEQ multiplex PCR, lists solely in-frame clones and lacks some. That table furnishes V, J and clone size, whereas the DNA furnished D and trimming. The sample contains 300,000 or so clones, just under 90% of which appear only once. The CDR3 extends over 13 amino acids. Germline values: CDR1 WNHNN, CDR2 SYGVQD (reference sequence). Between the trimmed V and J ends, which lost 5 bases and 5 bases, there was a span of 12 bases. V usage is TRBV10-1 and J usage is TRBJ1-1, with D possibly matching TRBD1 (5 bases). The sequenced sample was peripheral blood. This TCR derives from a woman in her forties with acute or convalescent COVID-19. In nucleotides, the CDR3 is TGCGCCAGCAGTCGGACGGGGGAGACTGAAGCTTTCTTT. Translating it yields CASSRTGETEAFF.